What follows are 4 T cell receptor beta chains derived from one specimen sequenced in a study of cytomegalovirus exposure and HLA in healthy donors. In the PCR, 60 Vbeta and 13 Jbeta primers were used. This table comes from immunoSEQ multiplex PCR, and its TCRdb copy is limited to in-frame clones, with some not included. The sample shows around 150,000 clones, roughly 83% of them seen only once. Material for sequencing was PBMCs. The receptors stem from a man between 35 and 55 years old in good health and CMV-seropositive.

A remark on this clone: Other DNA sequences in this sample translate to the same CDR3. The chain joins TRBV27 to TRBJ2-1; 7 bases are a match to TRBD1. With 6 bases clipped from V and 7 bases from J, the junction kept 0 bases outside the gene matches. The CDR3 loop spans 11 amino acids. CDR1 is MNHEY, CDR2 SMNVEV, per germline (reference sequence). The CDR3 coding sequence is TGTGCCAGCAGACAGGGGAATGAGCAGTTCTTC. This encodes CASRQGNEQFF.

The CDR3 DNA sequence: TGTGCCAGCAGTCCGACTCCGACAGGGAAACCCGGCTACACCTTC. Its protein is CASSPTPTGKPGYTF. The rearrangement links TRBV6-5 to TRBJ1-2, with 7 bases aligning to TRBD1. Germline CDR1 and CDR2: MNHEY and SVGAGI. The CDR3 has 15 amino acids. Trimming at V came to 5 bases and at J to 8 bases, leaving 14 bases not matched to a gene.

V is TRBV12-5 and J is TRBJ1-1; D not resolved. This CDR3 spans 18 amino acids. In germline, CDR1 is LGHNT, CDR2 FRNRAP. The V end was cut by 0 bases, the J end by 1 base, with 18 bases between. The DNA of the CDR3 is TGTGCTAGTGGTTTGGTAATGTCTCTGGGGAGAGAGAACACTGAAGCTTTCTTT. It is translated as CASGLVMSLGRENTEAFF. The full variable domain, rest sourced from reference TRBV12-5 and TRBJ1-1, is DARVTQTPRHKVTEMGQEVTMRCQPILGHNTVFWYRQTMMQGLELLAYFRNRAPLDDSGMPKDRFSAEMPDATLATLKIQPSEPRDSAVYFCASGLVMSLGRENTEAFFGQGTRLTVV.

The chain employs TRBV5-1 and TRBJ1-3, with D maybe TRBD1 (5 bases). This CDR3 is built from 14 residues. With 5 bases removed from V and 3 bases from J, the gap between germline ends came to 12 bases. Germline CDR1 reads SGHRS; CDR2 reads YFSETQ. The CDR3 bases are TGCGCCAGCAGTTTAGGGGCATTTGGAAACACCATATATTTT. It encodes CASSLGAFGNTIYF.